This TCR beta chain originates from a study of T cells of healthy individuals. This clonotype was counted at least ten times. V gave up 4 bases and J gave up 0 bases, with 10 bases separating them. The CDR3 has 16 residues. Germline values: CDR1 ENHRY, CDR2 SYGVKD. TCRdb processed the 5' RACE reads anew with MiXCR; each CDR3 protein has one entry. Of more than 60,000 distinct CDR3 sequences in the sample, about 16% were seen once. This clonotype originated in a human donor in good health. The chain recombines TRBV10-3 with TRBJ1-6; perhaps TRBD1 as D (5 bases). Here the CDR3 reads CAISASDSSYNSPLHF. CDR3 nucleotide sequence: TGTGCCATCAGTGCATCAGACAGCTCCTATAATTCACCCCTCCACTTT.